This is a list of T cell receptor beta chains from one sample in a study of identical twins. TCRdb independently ran MiXCR on the 5' RACE reads; one entry per CDR3 protein. There are 400,000 to 600,000 distinct CDR3 sequences in the sample; about 20% occur only once, and 0.4% to 0.6% lies in the top ten. These sequences were also reported in another study, on yellow fever vaccine responses in identical twins.

The sequencing sample was made of CD4+ T cells sorted from blood. The source is a woman between 18 and 29 years old in good health. Both conserved end residues are part of each CDR3. Size values are once, few and many counts, or a class for expanded clones, and some rows have none.

>TRBV7-9|TRBJ1-4|NA
CASSLAVTTNEKLFF
>TRBV2|TRBJ2-1|few
CASSEAGGPYNEQFF
>TRBV29-1|TRBJ1-1|NA
CSVVGTGGVGTEAFF
>TRBV20-1|TRBJ2-1|NA
CSASRGLAGVEQFF
>TRBV9|TRBJ2-5|once
CASSFGGKPSGTQYF
>TRBV10-2|TRBJ2-5|NA
CASSEAPSETQYF
>TRBV20-1|TRBJ2-5|NA
CSARSSEETQYF
>TRBV5-6|TRBJ2-1|NA
CASSPKGQFLSYNEQFF
>TRBV3-1|TRBJ2-3|few
CASSPSGPPSSTQYF
>TRBV20-1|TRBJ2-5|NA
CSARDGAGSQETQYF
>TRBV7-9|TRBJ2-1|few
CASSEQGAGNEQFF
>TRBV12-3/TRBV12-4|TRBJ2-7|many
CASSRAYEQYF
>TRBV7-6|TRBJ2-5|NA
CASSSPGIETQYF
>TRBV15|TRBJ1-4|NA
CATSRATDSVNEKLFF
>TRBV10-3|TRBJ2-3|NA
CAISESPLAGPTQYF
>TRBV15|TRBJ2-1|NA
CATTKTSGGSYNEQFF